This T cell receptor (beta chain) comes out of a study of circulating tumor DNA in untreated peripheral T-cell lymphoma (dated by TCRdb to the early 2020s). The library was prepared using the immunoSEQ multiplex PCR assay. Held by TCRdb, this immuneACCESS table contains in-frame sequences only and omits some clones. Under half of the omission traces to an unresolved V gene where checked; the cause of the rest is unknown. For this sample the table gives around 10,000 clones, of which around 76% were detected only once. The top ten constitute roughly 31% of the sample. Baseline tumor tissue collected before treatment was sequenced to identify tumor-specific TCR clonotypes. To monitor patients with peripheral T-cell lymphoma who were getting frontline treatment on a trial, the study applied next-generation sequencing to T-cell receptor sequences. The study at large found these results: Tumor-specific clonotypes were identified in around 80% of patients, with identification achieved from around 90% of baseline tissues and approximately 66% of baseline serum samples.

In regard to this clone: The target of this receptor is not known. No much larger clonotype is one base removed from it; base qualities were not supplied. The same CDR3 arises from other DNA sequences in this sample as well.

The CDR3 holds 12 amino acids from the cysteine to the phenylalanine. CDR3 DNA only is kept here, 36 bases in frame from base 1. V drops 3 bases and J drops 1 base, leaving 4 bases in between. The germline V gene gives CDR1 as KGHSH and CDR2 as LQKENI. This chain is built from TRBV18 and TRBJ2-7; the D gene identity is not certain. This receptor was obtained from a human donor with peripheral T-cell lymphoma. Sequencing was performed on tumor tissue. The CDR3 corresponds to CASSPGSYEQYF. In nucleotides, the sequence is TGTGCCAGCTCACCGGGGTCCTACGAGCAGTACTTC.